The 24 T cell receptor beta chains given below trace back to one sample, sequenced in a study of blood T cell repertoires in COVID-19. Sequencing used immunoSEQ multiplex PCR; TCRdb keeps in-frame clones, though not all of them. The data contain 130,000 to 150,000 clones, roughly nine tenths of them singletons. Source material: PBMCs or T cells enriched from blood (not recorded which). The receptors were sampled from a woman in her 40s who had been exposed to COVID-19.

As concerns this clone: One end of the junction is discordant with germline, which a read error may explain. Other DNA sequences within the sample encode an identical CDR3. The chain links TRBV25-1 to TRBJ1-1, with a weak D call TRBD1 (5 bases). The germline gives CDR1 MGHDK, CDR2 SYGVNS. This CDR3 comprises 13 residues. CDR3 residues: CASTTGSLTEAFF. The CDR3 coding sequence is TGTGCCAGCACCACAGGATCTTTGACTGAAGCCTTCTTT.

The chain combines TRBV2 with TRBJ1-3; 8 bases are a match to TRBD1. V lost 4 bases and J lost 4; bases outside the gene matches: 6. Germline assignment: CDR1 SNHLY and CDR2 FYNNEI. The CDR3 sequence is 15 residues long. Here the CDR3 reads CASSGGTGYGNTIYF. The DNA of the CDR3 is TGTGCCAGCAGTGGTGGGACAGGTTACGGAAACACCATATATTTT.

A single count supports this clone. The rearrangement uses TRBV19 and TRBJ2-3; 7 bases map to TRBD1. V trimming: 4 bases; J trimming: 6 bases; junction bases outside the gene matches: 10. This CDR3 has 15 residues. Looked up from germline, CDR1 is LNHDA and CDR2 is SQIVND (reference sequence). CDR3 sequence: CASSTLDRARDTQYF. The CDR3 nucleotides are TGTGCCAGTAGTACTCTTGACAGGGCGAGGGATACGCAGTATTTT. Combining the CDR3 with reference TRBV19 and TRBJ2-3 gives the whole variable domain DGGITQSPKYLFRKEGQNVTLSCEQNLNHDAMYWYRQDPGQGLRLIYYSQIVNDFQKGDIAEGYSVSREKKESFPLTVTSAQKNPTAFYLCASSTLDRARDTQYFGPGTRLTVL.

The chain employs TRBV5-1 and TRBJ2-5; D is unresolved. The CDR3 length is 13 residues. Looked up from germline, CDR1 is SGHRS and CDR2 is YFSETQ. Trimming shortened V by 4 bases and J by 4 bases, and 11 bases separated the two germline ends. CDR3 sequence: CASSGLYTETQYF. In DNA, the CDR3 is TGCGCCAGCAGCGGCCTGTATACAGAGACCCAGTACTTC.

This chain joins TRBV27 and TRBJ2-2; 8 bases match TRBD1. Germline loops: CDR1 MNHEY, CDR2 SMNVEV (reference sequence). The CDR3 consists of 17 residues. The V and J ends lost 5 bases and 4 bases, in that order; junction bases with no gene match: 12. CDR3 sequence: CASSLLRTGLGTGELFF. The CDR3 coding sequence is TGTGCCAGCAGTCTACTTCGGACAGGGCTGGGCACCGGGGAGCTGTTTTTT.

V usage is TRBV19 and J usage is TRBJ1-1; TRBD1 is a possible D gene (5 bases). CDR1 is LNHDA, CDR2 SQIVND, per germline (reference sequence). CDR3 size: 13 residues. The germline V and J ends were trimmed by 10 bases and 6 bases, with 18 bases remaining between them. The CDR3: CATIGPGRPEAFF. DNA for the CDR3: TGTGCCACTATCGGTCCAGGGCGACCTGAAGCTTTCTTT.

The CDR3, as DNA: TGTGCCAGCAGTACCATTACAGGGGATGATCAGCCCCAGCATTTT. Translation gives CASSTITGDDQPQHF. V is TRBV28 and J is TRBJ1-5; 7 bases are a match to TRBD1. The J segment lost 5 bases and the V segment lost 5 bases, leaving 9 bases of the junction unmatched. This CDR3 contains 15 residues. CDR1 is MDHEN and CDR2 is SYDVKM in the germline V gene.

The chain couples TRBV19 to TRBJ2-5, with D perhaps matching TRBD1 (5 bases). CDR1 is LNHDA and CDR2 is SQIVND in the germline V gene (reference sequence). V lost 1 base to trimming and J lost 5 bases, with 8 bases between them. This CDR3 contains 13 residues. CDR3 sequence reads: CASSIGGWETQYF. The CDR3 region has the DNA TGTGCCAGTAGTATAGGGGGCTGGGAGACCCAGTACTTC.

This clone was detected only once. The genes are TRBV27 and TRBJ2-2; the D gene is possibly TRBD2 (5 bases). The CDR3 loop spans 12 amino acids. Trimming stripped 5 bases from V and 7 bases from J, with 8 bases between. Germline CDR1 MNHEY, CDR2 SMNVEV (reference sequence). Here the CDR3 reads CASSLRGGELFF. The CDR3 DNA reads TGTGCCAGCAGTCTACGGGGCGGGGAGCTGTTTTTT.

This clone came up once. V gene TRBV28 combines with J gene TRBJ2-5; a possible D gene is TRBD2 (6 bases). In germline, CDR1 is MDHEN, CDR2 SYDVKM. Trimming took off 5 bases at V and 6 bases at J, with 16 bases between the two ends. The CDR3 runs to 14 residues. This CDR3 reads CASSRGAGWQTQYF. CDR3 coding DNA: TGTGCCAGCAGTCGCGGGGCAGGGTGGCAGACCCAGTACTTC.

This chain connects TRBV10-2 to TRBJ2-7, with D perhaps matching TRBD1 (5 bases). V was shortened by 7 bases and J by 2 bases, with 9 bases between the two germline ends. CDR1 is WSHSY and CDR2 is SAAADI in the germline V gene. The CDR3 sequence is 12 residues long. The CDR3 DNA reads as TGCGCCAGCACCGACAGTGCCTACGAGCAGTACTTC. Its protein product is CASTDSAYEQYF.

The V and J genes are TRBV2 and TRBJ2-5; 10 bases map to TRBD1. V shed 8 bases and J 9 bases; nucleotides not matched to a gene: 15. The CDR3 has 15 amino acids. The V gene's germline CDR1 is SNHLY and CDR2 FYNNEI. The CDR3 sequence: CASQGPGQGRDPQYF. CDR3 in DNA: TGTGCCAGCCAGGGCCCGGGACAGGGGAGAGATCCCCAGTACTTC. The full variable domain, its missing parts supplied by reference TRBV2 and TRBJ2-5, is EPEVTQTPSHQVTQMGQEVILRCVPISNHLYFYWYRQILGQKVEFLVSFYNNEISEKSEIFDDQFSVERPDGSNFTLKIRSTKLEDSAMYFCASQGPGQGRDPQYFGPGTRLLVL.

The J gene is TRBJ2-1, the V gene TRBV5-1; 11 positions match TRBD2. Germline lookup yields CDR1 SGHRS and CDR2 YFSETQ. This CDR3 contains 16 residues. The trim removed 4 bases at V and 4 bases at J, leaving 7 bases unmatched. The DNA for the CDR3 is TGCGCCAGCAGCGTGAAGGGACTAGCGGAATACAATGAGCAGTTCTTC. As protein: CASSVKGLAEYNEQFF. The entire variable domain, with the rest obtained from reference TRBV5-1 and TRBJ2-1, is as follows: KAGVTQTPRYLIKTRGQQVTLSCSPISGHRSVSWYQQTPGQGLQFLFEYFSETQRNKGNFPGRFSGRQFSNSRSEMNVSTLELGDSALYLCASSVKGLAEYNEQFFGPGTRLTVL.

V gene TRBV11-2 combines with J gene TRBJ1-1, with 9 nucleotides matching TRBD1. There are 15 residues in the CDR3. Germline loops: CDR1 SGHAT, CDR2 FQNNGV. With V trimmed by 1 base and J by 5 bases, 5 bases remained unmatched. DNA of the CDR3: TGTGCCAGCAGCTTAGTAGGACAGGGGAGAACTGAAGCTTTCTTT. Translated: CASSLVGQGRTEAFF.

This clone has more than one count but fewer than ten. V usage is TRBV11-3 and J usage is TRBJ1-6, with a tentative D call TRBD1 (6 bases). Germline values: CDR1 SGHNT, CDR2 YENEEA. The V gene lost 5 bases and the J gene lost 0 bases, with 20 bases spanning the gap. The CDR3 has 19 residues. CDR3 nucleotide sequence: TGTGCCAGCAGCCCGACTCCACTCGACAGGTCCTCCTATAATTCACCCCTCCACTTT. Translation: CASSPTPLDRSSYNSPLHF.

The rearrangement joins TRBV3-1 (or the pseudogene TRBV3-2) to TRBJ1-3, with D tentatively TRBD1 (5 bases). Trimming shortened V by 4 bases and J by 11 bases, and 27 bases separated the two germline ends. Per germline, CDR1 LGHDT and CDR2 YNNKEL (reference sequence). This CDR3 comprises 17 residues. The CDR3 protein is CASSPTFTGTGRGAIYF. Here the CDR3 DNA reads TGTGCCAGCAGCCCGACTTTTACAGGAACCGGACGGGGGGCCATATATTTT.

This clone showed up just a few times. As DNA, the CDR3 is TGTGCCAGCAAGCCCCCGGGACAGAATCAGCCCCAGCATTTT. Amino acid sequence: CASKPPGQNQPQHF. The V call is TRBV6-5, the J call TRBJ1-5, with 7 bases matching TRBD1. The CDR3 length is 14 residues. Trimming cost V 7 bases and J 4 bases; bases outside gene matches: 7. CDR1 is MNHEY and CDR2 is SVGAGI in the germline V gene.

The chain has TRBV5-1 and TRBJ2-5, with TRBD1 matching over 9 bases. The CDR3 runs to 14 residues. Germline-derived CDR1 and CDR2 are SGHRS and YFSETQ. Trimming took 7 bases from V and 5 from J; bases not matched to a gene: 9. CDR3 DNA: TGCGCCAGCTACAGACAGGGGGAAGGGGAGACCCAGTACTTC. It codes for CASYRQGEGETQYF.

The CDR3 sequence: CASSLTGGSGQPQHF. CDR3 nucleotides: TGTGCCAGCAGTTTGACAGGGGGATCCGGTCAGCCCCAGCATTTT. The J gene is TRBJ1-5, the V gene TRBV27; 9 bases agree with TRBD1. CDR1 and CDR2 from the germline V gene are MNHEY and SMNVEV (reference sequence). The CDR3 sequence is 15 residues long. V gave up 3 bases and J gave up 6 bases; unmatched junction bases: 6.

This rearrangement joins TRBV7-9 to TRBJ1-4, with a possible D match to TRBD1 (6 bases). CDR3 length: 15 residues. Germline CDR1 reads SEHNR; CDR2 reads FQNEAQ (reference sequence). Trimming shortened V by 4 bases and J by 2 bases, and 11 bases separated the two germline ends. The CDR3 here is CASSSNRETNEKLFF. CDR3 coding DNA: TGTGCCAGCAGCTCCAACAGGGAGACTAATGAAAAACTGTTTTTT.

In DNA, the CDR3 is TGTGCCAGCAGCCAAGATATCGGGAACACTGAAGCTTTCTTT. Amino acid sequence: CASSQDIGNTEAFF. This chain links TRBV4-2 with TRBJ1-1; no definite D call. The CDR3 covers 14 residues. V was cut by 0 bases and J by 1 base, with 6 bases left in between. The germline CDR1 and CDR2 sequences are LGHNA and YNFKEQ.

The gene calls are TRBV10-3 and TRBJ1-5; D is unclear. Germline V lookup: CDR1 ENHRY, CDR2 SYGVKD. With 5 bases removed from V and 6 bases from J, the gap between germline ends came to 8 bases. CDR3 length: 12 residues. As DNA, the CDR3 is TGTGCCATCAGTTCCGAGAGTCAGCCCCAGCATTTT. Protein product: CAISSESQPQHF.

The CDR3 DNA is TGCGCCTCAGGGACTAGCGGGGGACCAGTAGAGACCCAGTACTTC. Its translation: CASGTSGGPVETQYF. This chain joins TRBV5-1 and TRBJ2-5; 14 nucleotides match TRBD2. Trimming took 10 bases from V and 4 from J; bases not matched to a gene: 9. This CDR3 has 15 residues. Germline CDR1 is SGHRS and CDR2 is YFSETQ.

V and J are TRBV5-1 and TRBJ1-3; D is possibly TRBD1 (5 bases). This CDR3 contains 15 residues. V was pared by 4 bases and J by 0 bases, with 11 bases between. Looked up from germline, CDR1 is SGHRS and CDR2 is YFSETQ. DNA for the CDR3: TGCGCCAGCAGCGTACAGGTGGACTCTGGAAACACCATATATTTT. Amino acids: CASSVQVDSGNTIYF.